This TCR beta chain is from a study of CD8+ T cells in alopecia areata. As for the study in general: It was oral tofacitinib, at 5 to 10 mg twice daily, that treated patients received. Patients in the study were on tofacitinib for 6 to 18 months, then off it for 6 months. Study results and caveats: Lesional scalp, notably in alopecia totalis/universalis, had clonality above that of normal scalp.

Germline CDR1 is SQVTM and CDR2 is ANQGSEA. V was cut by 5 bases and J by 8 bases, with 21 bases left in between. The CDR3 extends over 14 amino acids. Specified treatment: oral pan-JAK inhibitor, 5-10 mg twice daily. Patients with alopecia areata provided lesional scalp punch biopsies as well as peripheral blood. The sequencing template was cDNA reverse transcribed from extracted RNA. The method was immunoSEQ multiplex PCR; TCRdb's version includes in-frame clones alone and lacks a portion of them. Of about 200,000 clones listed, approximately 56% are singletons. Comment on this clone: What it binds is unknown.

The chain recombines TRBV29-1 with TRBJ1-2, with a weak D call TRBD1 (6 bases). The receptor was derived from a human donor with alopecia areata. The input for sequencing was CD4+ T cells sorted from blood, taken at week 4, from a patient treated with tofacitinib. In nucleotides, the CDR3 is TGCAGCGTTCTTAAACAGGGCAGGGATGGCGGCTACACCTTC. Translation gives CSVLKQGRDGGYTF. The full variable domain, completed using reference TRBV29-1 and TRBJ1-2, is SAVISQKPSRDICQRGTSLTIQCQVDSQVTMMFWYRQQPGQSLTLIATANQGSEATYESGFVIDKFPISRPNLTFSTLTVSNMSPEDSSIYLCSVLKQGRDGGYTFGSGTRLTVV.